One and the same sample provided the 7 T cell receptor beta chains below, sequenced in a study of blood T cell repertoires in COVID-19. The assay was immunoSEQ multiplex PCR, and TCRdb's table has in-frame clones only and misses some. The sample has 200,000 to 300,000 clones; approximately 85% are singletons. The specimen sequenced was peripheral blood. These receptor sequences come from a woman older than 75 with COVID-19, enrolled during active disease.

CDR3 in DNA: TGTGCCAGCTCACCCCGAAACAGGGGGCAAGGGCAGCCCCAGCATTTT. The encoded protein is CASSPRNRGQGQPQHF. This chain connects TRBV18 to TRBJ1-5; 9 bases are a match to TRBD1. Germline values: CDR1 KGHSH, CDR2 LQKENI. Losses at the gene ends were 3 bases for V and 7 bases for J; bases not matched to a gene: 10. The CDR3 is made up of 16 amino acids. Supplemented by reference TRBV18 and TRBJ1-5, the full variable domain reads NAGVMQNPRHLVRRRGQEARLRCSPMKGHSHVYWYRQLPEEGLKFMVYLQKENIIDESGMPKERFSAEFPKEGPSILRIQQVVRGDSAAYFCASSPRNRGQGQPQHFGDGTRLSIL.

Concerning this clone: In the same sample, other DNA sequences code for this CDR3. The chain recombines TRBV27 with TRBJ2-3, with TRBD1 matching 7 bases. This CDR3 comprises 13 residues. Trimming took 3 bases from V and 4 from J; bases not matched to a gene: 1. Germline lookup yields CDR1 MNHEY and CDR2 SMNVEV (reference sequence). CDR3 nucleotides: TGTGCCAGCAGTTTTACAGGGGCAGATACGCAGTATTTT. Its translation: CASSFTGADTQYF.

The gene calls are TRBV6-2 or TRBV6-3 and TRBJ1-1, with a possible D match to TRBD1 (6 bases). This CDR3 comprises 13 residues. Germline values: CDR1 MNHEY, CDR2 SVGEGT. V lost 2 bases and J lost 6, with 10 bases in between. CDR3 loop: CASSYDRMSEAFF. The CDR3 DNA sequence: TGTGCCAGCAGTTACGACAGGATGTCTGAAGCTTTCTTT.

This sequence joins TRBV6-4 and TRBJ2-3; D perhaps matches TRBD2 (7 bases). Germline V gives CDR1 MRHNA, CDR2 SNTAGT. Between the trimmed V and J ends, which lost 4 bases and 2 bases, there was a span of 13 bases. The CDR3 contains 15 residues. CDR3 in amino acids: CASSGGGLLTDTQYF. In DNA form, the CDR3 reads TGTGCCAGCAGTGGGGGGGGCCTGCTCACAGATACGCAGTATTTT.

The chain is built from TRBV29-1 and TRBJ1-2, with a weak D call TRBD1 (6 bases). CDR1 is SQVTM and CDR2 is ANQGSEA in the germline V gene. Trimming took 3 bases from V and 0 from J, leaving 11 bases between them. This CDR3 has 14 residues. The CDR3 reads CSVEGAATNYGYTF. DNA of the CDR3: TGCAGCGTTGAGGGGGCTGCAACTAACTATGGCTACACCTTC.

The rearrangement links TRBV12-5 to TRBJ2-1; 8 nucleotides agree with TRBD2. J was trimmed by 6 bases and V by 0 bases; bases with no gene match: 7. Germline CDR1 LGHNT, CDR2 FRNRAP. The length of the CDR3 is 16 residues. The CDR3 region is CASGLVLSGGGNEQFF. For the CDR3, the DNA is TGTGCTAGTGGTTTGGTACTAAGCGGGGGAGGCAATGAGCAGTTCTTC.

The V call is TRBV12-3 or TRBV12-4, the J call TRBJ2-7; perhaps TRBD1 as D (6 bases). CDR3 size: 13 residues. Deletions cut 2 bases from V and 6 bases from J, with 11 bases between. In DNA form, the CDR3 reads TGTGCCAGCAGTTTATCAACAGGGAGCGAGCAGTACGTC. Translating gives CASSLSTGSEQYV.